The 2 T cell receptor beta chains in this list originate from one sample, sequenced in a study of blood T cell repertoires in COVID-19. Clones were read by immunoSEQ multiplex PCR, and TCRdb kept only the in-frame ones, dropping some. The top ten hold 7.5% to 9% of the sample, which has about 200,000 clones, about 86% seen once. Sequences were obtained from peripheral blood. These receptors came from a woman in her forties or fifties with acute or convalescent COVID-19.

This rearrangement joins TRBV5-5 to TRBJ2-5; TRBD1 matches at 10 bases. This CDR3 spans 17 amino acids. CDR1 is SGHKS and CDR2 is YYEKEE in the germline V gene (reference sequence). V gave up 3 bases and J gave up 2 bases; unmatched junction bases: 10. DNA for the CDR3: TGTGCCAGCAGCTCGACACTGGGACAGGGGATTCAAGAGACCCAGTACTTC. Encoded protein: CASSSTLGQGIQETQYF.

This clone was recorded a few times. V usage is TRBV7-2 and J usage is TRBJ1-1, with a weak D call TRBD1 (5 bases). Trimming pared 4 bases from V and 4 bases from J, leaving 19 bases between. The CDR3 runs 16 residues. Germline CDR1 is SGHTA and CDR2 is FQGNSA. CDR3 sequence: CASSSIRGQRGTEAFF. The CDR3 DNA follows: TGTGCCAGCAGCTCAATAAGAGGACAACGTGGCACTGAAGCTTTCTTT.